This T cell receptor beta chain comes out of a study of cytomegalovirus exposure and HLA in healthy donors. Study background: Genotyping showed 81% of 398 donors falling in the Caucasian-associated ancestry cluster. Study observations and caveats: Reportedly, TCR beta sequences accurately predicted HLA-A and HLA-B alleles in most subjects. Sequencing likely produced, as an artifact, a cluster of highly shared sequence variants. Most TCR sequences were rare, but some public TCRs occurred in many donors.

Trimming removed 3 bases from V and 0 bases from J; junction bases left unmatched: 4. This CDR3 is 15 amino acids long. Germline assignment: CDR1 GTSNPN and CDR2 SVGIG (reference sequence). On this clone itself: The antigen remains undetermined.

With 60 Vbeta and 13 Jbeta primers, the PCR was carried out. Profiled with immunoSEQ multiplex PCR; TCRdb holds only in-frame clones, not every one. In all, the sample yields tens of thousands of clones. Sequencing was done on a sample of PBMCs. The receptor was isolated from a woman in her 30s in good health and CMV-seropositive. The rearrangement links TRBV30 to TRBJ2-7, with 11 bases lining up with TRBD1. CDR3 loop: CAWSGDRGGSYEQYF. The CDR3 nucleotides are TGTGCCTGGAGCGGGGACAGGGGGGGCTCCTACGAGCAGTACTTC.